This is a list of T cell receptor beta chains from one sample in a study of blood T cell repertoires in COVID-19. Assay: immunoSEQ multiplex PCR; the TCRdb copy retains only in-frame clones and omits some. In the table there are approximately 140,000 clones, almost 85% of which are singletons. Sequencing used peripheral blood. Every receptor here comes from a human donor with acute or convalescent COVID-19. The donor label of this sample is uncertain. CDR3s include the opening cysteine and the closing phenylalanine or tryptophan. A D gene is named only where the DNA matches it firmly. Only part of the rows carry a size: once, few, many, or a class if the clone is expanded.

d_call j_call v_call clone_size cdr3_aa cdr3_nt
- TRBJ2-3 TRBV7-8 - CASSLPRKGIGTSTDTQYF TGTGCCAGCAGCCTCCCTAGGAAGGGGATTGGGACTAGCACAGATACGCAGTATTTT
TRBD1 TRBJ1-3 TRBV5-6 - CASSPGTGFGNTIYF TGTGCCAGCAGCCCAGGGACAGGGTTTGGAAACACCATATATTTT
TRBD2 TRBJ2-2 TRBV6-5 - CASSWAGATGELFF TGTGCCAGCAGCTGGGCGGGAGCCACCGGGGAGCTGTTTTTT
- TRBJ2-7 TRBV10-1 - CASSESSAGLRHEQYF TGCGCCAGCAGTGAGTCGTCGGCGGGACTTAGGCACGAGCAGTACTTC
- TRBJ2-6 TRBV5-1 - CASSSSDIPGANVLTF TGCGCCAGCAGCTCATCTGACATCCCGGGGGCCAACGTCCTGACTTTC
- TRBJ1-1 TRBV9 - CASSVTVMNTEAFF TGTGCCAGCAGCGTAACTGTCATGAACACTGAAGCTTTCTTT
- TRBJ1-2 TRBV19 - CASRMAAPGGYKNYGYTF TGTGCCAGTAGAATGGCCGCCCCCGGGGGATATAAAAACTATGGCTACACCTTC
- TRBJ1-3 TRBV19 - CASWGSSGNTIYF TGTGCCAGTTGGGGCAGCTCTGGAAACACCATATATTTT
TRBD1 TRBJ1-5 TRBV30 - CAWSVGTGNQPQHF TGTGCCTGGAGTGTAGGGACAGGGAATCAGCCCCAGCATTTT
TRBD1 TRBJ1-2 TRBV5-1 - CASRGTVNYGYTF TGCGCCAGCAGAGGGACAGTCAACTATGGCTACACCTTC
TRBD2 TRBJ2-5 TRBV5-6 - CASSSSSGGARETQYF TGTGCCAGCAGCTCCTCTAGCGGGGGGGCGCGGGAGACCCAGTACTTC
- TRBJ2-6 TRBV25-1 - CALESGANVLTF TGTGCTTTAGAGTCTGGGGCCAACGTCCTGACTTTC
TRBD1 TRBJ1-1 TRBV10-3 - CATGQVMNTEAFF TGTGCCACCGGACAGGTTATGAACACTGAAGCTTTCTTT
- TRBJ1-4 TRBV20-1 few CSADREKLFF TGCAGTGCAGACAGGGAAAAACTGTTTTTT
- TRBJ1-1 TRBV5-6 - CASSPEVGGTLRENTEAFF TGTGCCAGCAGCCCGGAAGTCGGGGGGACCCTTCGGGAGAACACTGAAGCTTTCTTT
- TRBJ2-1 TRBV7-9 few CASSLGTAYNEQFF TGTGCCAGCAGCTTAGGGACTGCATACAATGAGCAGTTCTTC
TRBD2 TRBJ2-1 TRBV29-1 once CSVVLFGGAVLNEQFF TGCAGCGTTGTGCTGTTCGGGGGGGCCGTATTAAATGAGCAGTTCTTC
TRBD2 TRBJ2-3 TRBV6-2/TRBV6-3 - CASSYSRYSGVPTDTQYF TGTGCCAGCAGTTACTCGAGATACAGCGGGGTCCCCACAGATACGCAGTATTTT
TRBD1 TRBJ1-6 TRBV19 - CASSTSGQGGSPLHF TGTGCCAGTAGTACTTCGGGACAGGGAGGGTCACCCCTCCACTTT
TRBD1 TRBJ1-5 TRBV2 few CASRGTGGWQPQHF TGTGCCAGCAGAGGAACAGGGGGCTGGCAGCCCCAGCATTTT
- TRBJ2-3 TRBV6-1 - CASSARGTPSTDTQYF TGTGCCAGCAGTGCACGGGGGACCCCTAGCACAGATACGCAGTATTTT
- TRBJ1-6 TRBV10-1 - CASSDGGLSPLHF TGCGCCAGCAGTGACGGTGGGCTGTCTCCCCTCCACTTT
- TRBJ1-1 TRBV5-1 - CASSLTTTAGTEAFF TGCGCCAGCAGCTTGACTACGACAGCCGGGACTGAAGCTTTCTTT
- TRBJ1-6 TRBV6-5 few CASSSTGNYNSPLHF TGTGCCAGCAGTTCAACAGGGAATTATAATTCACCCCTCCACTTT
- TRBJ2-7 TRBV4-2 many CASSRAGTTGEQYF TGTGCCAGCAGCCGAGCCGGGACAACAGGCGAGCAGTACTTC
- TRBJ1-2 TRBV9 - CASSVGGNYGYTF TGTGCCAGCAGCGTAGGAGGGAACTATGGCTACACCTTC
- TRBJ1-6 TRBV5-8 - CASSLAHHF TGTGCCAGCAGCTTGGCCCACCACTTT
TRBD1 TRBJ1-2 TRBV5-1 - CASSLRDSGPNYGYTF TGCGCCAGCAGCTTGAGGGACAGTGGACCTAACTATGGCTACACCTTC
TRBD1 TRBJ2-1 TRBV5-6 once CASSFGTGGTAWVHEQFF TGTGCCAGCAGCTTTGGGACAGGGGGCACTGCCTGGGTCCATGAGCAGTTCTTC
TRBD1 TRBJ2-2 TRBV29-1 - CSASRTGGTGELFF TGCAGCGCCAGTAGGACAGGGGGCACCGGGGAGCTGTTTTTT
- TRBJ1-3 TRBV5-1 - CASSLDTGGGNTIYF TGCGCCAGCAGCTTGGATACCGGGGGAGGAAACACCATATATTTT
- TRBJ2-3 TRBV7-6 - CASSSRGDTQYF TGTGCCAGCAGCTCCCGGGGGGATACGCAGTATTTT
- TRBJ2-1 TRBV3-1/TRBV3-2 - CASSLGRGMSAYNEQFF TGTGCCAGCTCCCTGGGTAGAGGGATGTCGGCCTACAATGAGCAGTTCTTC
- TRBJ1-2 TRBV21-1 - CASRGGQANYGYTF TGTGCCAGCAGAGGCGGACAGGCTAACTATGGCTACACCTTC
- TRBJ2-2 TRBV5-5 few CASSSVGTGELFF TGTGCCAGCAGCTCGGTCGGGACAGGGGAGCTGTTTTTT
TRBD1 TRBJ1-2 TRBV2 few CASSAQIDRGHGYTF TGTGCCAGCAGTGCTCAAATCGACAGGGGGCATGGCTACACCTTC
TRBD1 TRBJ2-5 TRBV7-9 - CASSPRGLGETQYF TGTGCCAGCAGCCCCAGGGGGCTGGGAGAGACCCAGTACTTC
TRBD1 TRBJ2-1 TRBV20-1 few CSASEGASSYNEQFF TGCAGTGCTAGTGAGGGGGCGAGCTCCTACAATGAGCAGTTCTTC
- TRBJ1-3 TRBV5-1 few CASSPLGADYSGNTIYF TGCGCCAGCAGCCCGCTGGGGGCCGATTACTCTGGAAACACCATATATTTT
- TRBJ2-1 TRBV7-9 - CASSLWSGVGEQFF TGTGCCAGCAGCTTATGGTCGGGGGTTGGTGAGCAGTTCTTC